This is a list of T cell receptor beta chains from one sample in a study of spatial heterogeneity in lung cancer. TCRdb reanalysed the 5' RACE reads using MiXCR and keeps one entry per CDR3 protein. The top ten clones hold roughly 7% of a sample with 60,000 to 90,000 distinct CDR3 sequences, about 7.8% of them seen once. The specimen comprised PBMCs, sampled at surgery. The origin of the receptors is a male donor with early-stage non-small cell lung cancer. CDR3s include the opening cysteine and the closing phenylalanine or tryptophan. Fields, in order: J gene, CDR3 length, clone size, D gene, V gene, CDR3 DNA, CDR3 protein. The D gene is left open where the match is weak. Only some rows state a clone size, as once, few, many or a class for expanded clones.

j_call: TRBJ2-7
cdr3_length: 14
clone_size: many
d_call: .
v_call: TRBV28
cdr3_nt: TGTGCCAGCAGTCAAACAGGGACCTCCTACGAGCAGTACTTC
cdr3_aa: CASSQTGTSYEQYF

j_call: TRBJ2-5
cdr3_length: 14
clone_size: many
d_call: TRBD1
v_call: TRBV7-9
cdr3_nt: TGTGCCAGCAGCCCCCAGGGGGCGGGAGAGACCCAGTACTTC
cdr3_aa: CASSPQGAGETQYF

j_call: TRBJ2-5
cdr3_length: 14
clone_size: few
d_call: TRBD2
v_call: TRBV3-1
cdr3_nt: TGTGCCAGCAGCCTACTAGCGAACCAAGAGACCCAGTACTTC
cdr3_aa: CASSLLANQETQYF

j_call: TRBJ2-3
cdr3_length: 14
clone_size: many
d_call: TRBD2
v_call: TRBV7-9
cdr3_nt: TGTGCCAGCAGCCGTAGCGGGGGCACAGATACGCAGTATTTT
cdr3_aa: CASSRSGGTDTQYF

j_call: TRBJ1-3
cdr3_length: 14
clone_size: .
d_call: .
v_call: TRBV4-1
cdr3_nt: TGCGCCAGCAGCCAACTACAGACTGGAAACACCATATATTTT
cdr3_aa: CASSQLQTGNTIYF

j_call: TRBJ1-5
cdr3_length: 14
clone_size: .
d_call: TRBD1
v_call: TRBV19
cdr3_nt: TGTGCCAGTAGTGGCGGGACAGGTAATCAGCCCCAGCATTTT
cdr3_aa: CASSGGTGNQPQHF

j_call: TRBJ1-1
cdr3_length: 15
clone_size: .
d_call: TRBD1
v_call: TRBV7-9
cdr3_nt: TGTGCCAGCAGCTTAACAGGGGCCAGGAACACTGAAGCTTTCTTT
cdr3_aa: CASSLTGARNTEAFF

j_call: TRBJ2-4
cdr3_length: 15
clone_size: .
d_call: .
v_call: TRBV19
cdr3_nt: TGTGCCAGTAGCCTACTCGGAGGGGCCAAAAACATTCAGTACTTC
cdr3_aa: CASSLLGGAKNIQYF

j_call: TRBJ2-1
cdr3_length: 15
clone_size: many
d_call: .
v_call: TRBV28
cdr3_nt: TGTGCCAGCAGTTTACCCCTTACAGGGAAAGATGAGCAGTTCTTC
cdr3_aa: CASSLPLTGKDEQFF

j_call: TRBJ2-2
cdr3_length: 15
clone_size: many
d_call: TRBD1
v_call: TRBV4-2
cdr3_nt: TGTGCCAGCAGCCGCTCGGGACAGGGGATCGGGGAGCTGTTTTTT
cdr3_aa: CASSRSGQGIGELFF

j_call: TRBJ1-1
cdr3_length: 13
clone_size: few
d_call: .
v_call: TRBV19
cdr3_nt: TGTGCCAGTAGCGACATTCTGAACACTGAAGCTTTCTTT
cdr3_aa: CASSDILNTEAFF

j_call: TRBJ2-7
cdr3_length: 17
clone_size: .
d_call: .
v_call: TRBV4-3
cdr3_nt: TGCGCCAGCAGCTCCCAAAACCCACCGGGAGCCCCCTACGAGCAGTACTTC
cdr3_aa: CASSSQNPPGAPYEQYF

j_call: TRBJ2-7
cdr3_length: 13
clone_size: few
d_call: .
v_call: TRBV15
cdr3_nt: TGTGCCACCAGCAGAGAGCCCCTCTACGAGCAGTACTTC
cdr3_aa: CATSREPLYEQYF

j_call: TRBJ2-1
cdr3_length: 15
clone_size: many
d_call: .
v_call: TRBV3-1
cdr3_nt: TGTGCCAGCAGCCAAAATCCCGGGGGCCTCAATGAGCAGTTCTTC
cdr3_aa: CASSQNPGGLNEQFF

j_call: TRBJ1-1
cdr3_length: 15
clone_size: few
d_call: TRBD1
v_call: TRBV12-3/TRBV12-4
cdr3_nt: TGTGCCAGCAGTTCTACGACAGGGGCCGCGTCCAGGGCTTTCTTT
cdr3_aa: CASSSTTGAASRAFF

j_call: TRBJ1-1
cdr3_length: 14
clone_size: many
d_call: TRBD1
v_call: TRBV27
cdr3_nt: TGTGCCAGCAGGCTAAACAGGGGGAACACTGAAGCTTTCTTT
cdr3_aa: CASRLNRGNTEAFF

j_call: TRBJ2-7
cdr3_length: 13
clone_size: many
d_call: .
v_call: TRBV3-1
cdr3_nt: TGTGCCAGCAGCCACGGACAGTCCTACGAGCAGTACTTC
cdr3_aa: CASSHGQSYEQYF

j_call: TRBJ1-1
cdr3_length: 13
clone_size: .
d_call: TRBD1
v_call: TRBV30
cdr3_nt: TGTGCCTGGGTTCCCGGGACAGGGACTGAAGCTTTCTTT
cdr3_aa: CAWVPGTGTEAFF

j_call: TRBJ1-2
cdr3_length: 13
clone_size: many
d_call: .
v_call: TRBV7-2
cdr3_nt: TGTGCCAGCAGCGGGGCCGTAAACTATGGCTACACCTTC
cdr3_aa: CASSGAVNYGYTF

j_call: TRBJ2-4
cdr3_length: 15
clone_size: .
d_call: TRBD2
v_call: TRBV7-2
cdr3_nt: TGTGCCAGCAGCCTGGGGCCGACTAGCGGGGTGGGGGAGTACTTC
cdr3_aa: CASSLGPTSGVGEYF

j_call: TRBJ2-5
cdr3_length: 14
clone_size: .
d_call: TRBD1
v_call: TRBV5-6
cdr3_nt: TGTGCCAGCAGCCCTCAGGGGGCTCGGGGGACCCAGTACTTC
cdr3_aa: CASSPQGARGTQYF

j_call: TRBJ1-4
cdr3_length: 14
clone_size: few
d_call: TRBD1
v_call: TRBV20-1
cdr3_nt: TGCAGTCCCACAGGGGGGGTAACTAATGAAAAACTGTTTTTT
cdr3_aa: CSPTGGVTNEKLFF